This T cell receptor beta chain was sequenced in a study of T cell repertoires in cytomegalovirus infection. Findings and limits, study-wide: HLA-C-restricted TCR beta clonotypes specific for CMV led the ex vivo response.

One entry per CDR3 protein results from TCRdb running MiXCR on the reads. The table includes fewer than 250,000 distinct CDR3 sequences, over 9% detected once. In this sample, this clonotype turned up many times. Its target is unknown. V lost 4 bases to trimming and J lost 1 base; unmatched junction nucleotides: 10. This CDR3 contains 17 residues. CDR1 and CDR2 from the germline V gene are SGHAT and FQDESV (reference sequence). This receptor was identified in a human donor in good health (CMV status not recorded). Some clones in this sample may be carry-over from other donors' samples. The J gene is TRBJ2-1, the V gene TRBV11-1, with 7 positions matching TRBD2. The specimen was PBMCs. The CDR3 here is CASSYWGGTESYNEQFF. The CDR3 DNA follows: TGTGCCAGCAGCTATTGGGGGGGGACGGAGTCCTACAATGAGCAGTTCTTC.